This entry concerns a single T cell receptor (beta chain). The data were taken from a study of radiotherapy plus CTLA-4 blockade in lung cancer. V lost 5 bases, J lost 2 bases, and 6 bases stayed unmatched. The germline V gene encodes CDR1 SGDLS and CDR2 YYNGEE. CDR3 size: 15 residues. The repertoire was sequenced with immunoSEQ multiplex PCR; TCRdb's copy has only in-frame clones and lacks some. The sample shows roughly 80,000 clones, under 80% of them seen only once. The source of this sequence is a human donor with non-small cell lung cancer who had a partial response to radiotherapy plus ipilimumab. Some clones in this sample may be carry-over from other donors' samples. The chain is built from TRBV9 and TRBJ1-3; 8 bases line up with TRBD1. Sequenced material: peripheral blood, taken from a patient treated with radiotherapy plus ipilimumab. The CDR3 bases are TGTGCCAGCAGTAAGGACAGGGTGGCTGGAAACACCATATATTTT. Amino acid sequence: CASSKDRVAGNTIYF.